Shown below are 9 T cell receptor beta chains from a single sample sequenced in a study of cytomegalovirus exposure and HLA in healthy donors. Both 60 Vbeta primers and 13 Jbeta primers went into the PCR. Generated by immunoSEQ multiplex PCR, the TCRdb table keeps only in-frame clones and is missing some. The data hold some 66,000 clones, with less than 80% observed a single time. Sequencing was carried out using PBMCs. The receptors derive from a man between 60 and 75 years old in good health and CMV-seropositive.

The chain is built from TRBV10-2 and TRBJ2-4; 11 bases line up with TRBD2. Germline CDR1 WSHSY, CDR2 SAAADI. The CDR3 is 15 residues long. V lost 7 bases, J lost 2 bases, and 4 bases stayed unmatched. The CDR3 sequence is CASTRLAGTKNIQYF. CDR3 bases: TGCGCCAGCACGCGACTAGCGGGAACCAAAAACATTCAGTACTTC.

J is TRBJ2-1 and V is TRBV5-1; D uncertain. Germline V lookup: CDR1 SGHRS, CDR2 YFSETQ. The V and J ends lost 0 bases and 5 bases respectively, with 9 bases between them. The CDR3 loop spans 14 amino acids. CDR3 in amino acids: CASSLGEKNNEQFF. In DNA, the CDR3 is TGCGCCAGCAGCTTGGGTGAGAAAAACAATGAGCAGTTCTTC.

Here the CDR3 reads CASTQGLASYEQYF. The CDR3 DNA reads TGTGCCAGCACCCAGGGGCTGGCGTCCTACGAGCAGTACTTC. The chain has TRBV6-1 and TRBJ2-7; perhaps TRBD1 as D (6 bases). The CDR3 consists of 14 residues. V lost 7 bases, J lost 1 base, and 14 bases lay in between. The germline V gene encodes CDR1 MNHNS and CDR2 SASEGT.

The V call is TRBV7-9, the J call TRBJ1-5; no firm D call. Germline-derived CDR1 and CDR2 are SEHNR and FQNEAQ (reference sequence). V was cut by 6 bases and J by 6 bases, with 12 bases left in between. The CDR3 runs to 13 residues. The CDR3 DNA sequence: TGTGCCAGCAGTCCCGCCGGAGCTCAGCCCCAGCATTTT. Protein product: CASSPAGAQPQHF.

Only a few counts were recorded for this clone. V gene TRBV6-6 combines with J gene TRBJ2-3; no clear D. V lost 2 bases and J 3 bases, leaving 6 bases between the germline ends. This CDR3 contains 13 residues. From germline, CDR1 is MNHNY and CDR2 SVGAGI (reference sequence). The CDR3 bases are TGTGCCAGCAGTTACAAGCGTACAGATACGCAGTATTTT. It yields the protein CASSYKRTDTQYF.

Here the CDR3 reads CASSPRTGANTEAFF. For the CDR3, the DNA is TGTGCCAGCAGCCCCAGGACAGGGGCGAACACTGAAGCTTTCTTT. This chain connects TRBV6-5 to TRBJ1-1; 9 bases are shared with TRBD1. V shed 6 bases, J shed 1 base, and the junction held 6 bases outside the gene matches. CDR1 is MNHEY, CDR2 SVGAGI, per germline. CDR3 length equals 15 residues.

This clone has a single count. J is TRBJ2-5 and V is TRBV6-6; D unclear. The J call may not be correct, given that the DNA end is closer to TRBJ2-7. CDR1 MNHNY and CDR2 SVGAGI come from the germline V gene (reference sequence). This CDR3 comprises 13 residues. For the CDR3, the DNA is TGTGCCAGCAGTTACTCACGCACCTACGAGCAGTACTTC. This encodes CASSYSRTYEQYF.

This clone appeared a few times. The V gene is TRBV7-8, the J gene TRBJ2-1, with 11 bases that match TRBD2. J lost 0 bases, V lost 4 bases, and 8 bases had no gene match. This CDR3 comprises 18 residues. The germline V gene has CDR1 SGHVS and CDR2 FQNEAQ. In DNA, the CDR3 is TGTGCCAGCAGCTCACTAGCGGGGGCGGCGAGCTCCTACAATGAGCAGTTCTTC. Its protein is CASSSLAGAASSYNEQFF. Variable domain in full (rest from reference TRBV7-8 and TRBJ2-1): GAGVSQSPRYKVAKRGQDVALRCDPISGHVSLFWYQQALGQGPEFLTYFQNEAQLDKSGLPSDRFFAERPEGSVSTLKIQRTQQEDSAVYLCASSSLAGAASSYNEQFFGPGTRLTVL.

Remarks on this clone: Other nucleotide sequences from this sample produce the same CDR3. This chain connects TRBV19 to TRBJ1-4, with 9 positions matching TRBD1. Germline CDR1 is LNHDA and CDR2 is SQIVND (reference sequence). The CDR3 runs to 15 residues. V shed 5 bases and J 6 bases; nucleotides not matched to a gene: 7. The CDR3 nucleotides are TGTGCCAGTAGTCCCCGGGACAGGGTCGATGAAAAACTGTTTTTT. This sequence encodes CASSPRDRVDEKLFF.